The T cell receptor (beta chain) under discussion was sequenced for a study of T cell repertoires in cytomegalovirus infection (dated by TCRdb to between 2017 and 2020). Background on the whole study: Donor HLA type was relevant to the analysis, because carriage of CMV infection together with the matching HLA type was indicated by public TCR beta signatures. What the work shows at the level of the full study, not this receptor alone: The ex vivo response was dominated by HLA-C-restricted CMV-specific TCR beta clonotypes, which also provided the single most frequent clonotype in two of eight donors. In both this cohort and an independent approximately 370-donor cohort, the cumulative frequency of public TCR beta family members distinguished carriers of CMV infection plus the relevant HLA type.

The sample holds many counts of this clonotype. The antigen it binds to is not known. One base away there is no much larger clone; base qualities are not given. TCRdb lists the instrument as Illumina HiSeq 1500. The public reads were reprocessed in TCRdb via fastp at Q25 and MiXCR, keeping in-frame beta chains. All rows with the same CDR3 protein become a single entry with the most common DNA and genes. The sample profile shows approximately 250,000 distinct CDR3 sequences; approximately 13% of them were found once. The ten top clones hold roughly 1.7% of the sample. The TCR originated in a human donor in good health (CMV status not recorded). Some clones in this sample may be carry-over from other donors' samples. The specimen was PBMCs.

Here is the DNA: TGTGCCAGCAGTTTGGGACTAGCGGGCCCGACCTACGAGCAGTACTTC. This yields the protein CASSLGLAGPTYEQYF. The rearrangement joined TRBV12-3 or TRBV12-4 to TRBJ2-7, and TRBD2 matches 12 of the central bases. Unmatched junction bases come to 5, with V trimmed by 3 bases and J by 2 bases. The CDR3 contains 16 residues, cysteine and phenylalanine counted. The entry retains the CDR3 DNA only, 48 bases that are in frame from base 1.